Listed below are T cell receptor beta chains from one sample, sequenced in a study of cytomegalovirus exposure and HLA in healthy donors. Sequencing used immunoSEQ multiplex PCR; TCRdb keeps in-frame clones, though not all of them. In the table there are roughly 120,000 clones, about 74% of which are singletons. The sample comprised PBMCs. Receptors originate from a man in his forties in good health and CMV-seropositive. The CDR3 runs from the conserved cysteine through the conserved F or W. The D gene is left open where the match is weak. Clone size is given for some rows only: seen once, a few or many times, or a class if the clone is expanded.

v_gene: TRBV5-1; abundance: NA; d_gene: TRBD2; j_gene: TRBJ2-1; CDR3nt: TGCGCCAGCAGCCCGGGACTATCATTTGGGTCCTACAATGAGCAGTTCTTC; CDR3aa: CASSPGLSFGSYNEQFF
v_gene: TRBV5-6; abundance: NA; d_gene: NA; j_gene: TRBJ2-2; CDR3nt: TGTGCCAGCAGCTTCGACTTAACCGGGGAGCTGTTTTTT; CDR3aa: CASSFDLTGELFF
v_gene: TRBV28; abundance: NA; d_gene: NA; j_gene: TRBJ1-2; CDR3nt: TGTGCCAGCAGCCTCTTAACGCAGTCCAACTATGGCTACACCTTC; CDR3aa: CASSLLTQSNYGYTF
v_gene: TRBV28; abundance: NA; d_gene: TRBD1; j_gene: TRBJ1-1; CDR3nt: TGTGCCAGCCACGGGACAGGGGGAAGGACGAGGACTGAAGCTTTCTTT; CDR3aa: CASHGTGGRTRTEAFF
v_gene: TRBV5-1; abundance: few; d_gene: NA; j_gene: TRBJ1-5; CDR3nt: TGCGCCAGCAGCTTGTACAGATATAGCAATCAGCCCCAGCATTTT; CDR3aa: CASSLYRYSNQPQHF
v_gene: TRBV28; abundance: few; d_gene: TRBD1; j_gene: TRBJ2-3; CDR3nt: TGTGCCAGCAGCCGGACAGGGGCCATGGGGGTTACGCAGTATTTT; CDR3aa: CASSRTGAMGVTQYF
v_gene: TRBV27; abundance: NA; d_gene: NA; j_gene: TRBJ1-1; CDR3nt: TGTGCCAGCAGTTTATCGGCCCGGGGGAACACTGAAGCTTTCTTT; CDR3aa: CASSLSARGNTEAFF
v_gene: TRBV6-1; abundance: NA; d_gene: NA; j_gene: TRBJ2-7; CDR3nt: TGTGCCAGCAGTGGGCCGGGAGCCTACGAGCAGTACTTC; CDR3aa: CASSGPGAYEQYF
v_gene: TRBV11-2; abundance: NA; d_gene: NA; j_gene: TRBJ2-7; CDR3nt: TGTGCCAGCAGCATTGCGAGCTACGAGCAGTACTTC; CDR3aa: CASSIASYEQYF
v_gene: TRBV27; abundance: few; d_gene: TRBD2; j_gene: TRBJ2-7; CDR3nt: TGTGCCAGCAGTCTTTACTCGGGGGGGCTTACCTACGAGCAGTACTTC; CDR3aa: CASSLYSGGLTYEQYF
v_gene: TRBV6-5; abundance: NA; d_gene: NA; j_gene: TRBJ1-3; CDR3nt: TGTGCCAGCAGTTCCCAAGGGCTAGCGGGAGGAAACACCATATATTTT; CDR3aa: CASSSQGLAGGNTIYF
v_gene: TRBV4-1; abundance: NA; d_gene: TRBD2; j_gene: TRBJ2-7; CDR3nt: TGCGCCAGCAGCCAAAGGGGACTAGACGCGATCGAGCAGTACTTC; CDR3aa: CASSQRGLDAIEQYF
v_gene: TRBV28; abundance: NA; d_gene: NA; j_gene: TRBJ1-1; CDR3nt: TGTGCCAGCAGTTTATTGAGGAACACTGAAGCTTTCTTT; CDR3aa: CASSLLRNTEAFF
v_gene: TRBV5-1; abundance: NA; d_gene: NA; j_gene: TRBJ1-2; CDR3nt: TGCGCCAGCAGCTTGAGGCACGAAGCGAGTGATGGCTACACCTTC; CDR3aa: CASSLRHEASDGYTF
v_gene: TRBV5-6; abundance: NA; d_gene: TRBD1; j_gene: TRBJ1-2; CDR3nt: TGTGCCAGCAGCCTTTTGCCGGGACAGATGAACTATGGCTACACCTTC; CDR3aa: CASSLLPGQMNYGYTF
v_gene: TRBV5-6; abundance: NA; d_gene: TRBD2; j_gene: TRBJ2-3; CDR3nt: TGTGCCAGCAGCTATGGACTAGCGGGATTCACAGATACGCAGTATTTT; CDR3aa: CASSYGLAGFTDTQYF
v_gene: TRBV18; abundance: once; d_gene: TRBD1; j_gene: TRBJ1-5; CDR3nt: TGTGCCAGCTCACAAGGACAGGGAGGCAATCAGCCCCAGCATTTT; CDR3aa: CASSQGQGGNQPQHF
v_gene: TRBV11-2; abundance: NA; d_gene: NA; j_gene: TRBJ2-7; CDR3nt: TGTGCCAGCAGCTTAGTGTCATTAGGAGGATCCGACTACGAGCAGTACTTC; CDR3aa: CASSLVSLGGSDYEQYF
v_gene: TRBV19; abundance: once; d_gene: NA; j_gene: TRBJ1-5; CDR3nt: TGTGCCAGTAGTATAGATCTGATCGGGAGCGGGAATCAGCCCCAGCATTTT; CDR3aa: CASSIDLIGSGNQPQHF
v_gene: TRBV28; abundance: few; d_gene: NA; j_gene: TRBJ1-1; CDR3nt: TGTGCCAGCAGCAGGGCCACTGAAGCTTTCTTT; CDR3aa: CASSRATEAFF
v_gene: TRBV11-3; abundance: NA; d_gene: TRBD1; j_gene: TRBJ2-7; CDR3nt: TGTGCCAGCAGCCCGGGCCCCGGGACAGGCTCCTACGAGCAGTACTTC; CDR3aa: CASSPGPGTGSYEQYF
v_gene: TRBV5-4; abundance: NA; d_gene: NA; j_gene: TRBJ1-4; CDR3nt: TGTGCCAGCAGCTCGGCGGGGTATGGTGAAAAACTGTTTTTT; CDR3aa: CASSSAGYGEKLFF
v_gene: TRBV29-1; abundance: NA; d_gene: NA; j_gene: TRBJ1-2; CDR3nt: TGCAGCGTTGAAGATCAGGGATCTAACTATGGCTACACCTTC; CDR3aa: CSVEDQGSNYGYTF
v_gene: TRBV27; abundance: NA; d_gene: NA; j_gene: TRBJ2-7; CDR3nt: TGTGCCTCCTCTGTTCGGGAAGCCTACGAGCAGTACTTC; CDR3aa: CASSVREAYEQYF
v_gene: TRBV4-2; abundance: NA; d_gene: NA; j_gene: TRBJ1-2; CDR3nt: TGTGCCAGCAGCCAAGAAGAGGGCGGCTATGGCTACACCTTC; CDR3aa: CASSQEEGGYGYTF
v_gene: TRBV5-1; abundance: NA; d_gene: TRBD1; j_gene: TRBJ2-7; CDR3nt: TGCGCCAGCAGCCTTCGGACAGGGCCAGGGGAGCAGTACTTC; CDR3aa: CASSLRTGPGEQYF
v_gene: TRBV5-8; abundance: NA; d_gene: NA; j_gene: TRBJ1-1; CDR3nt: TGTGCCAGCAAGGCGCCCCAGGGTAACACTGAAGCTTTCTTT; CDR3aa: CASKAPQGNTEAFF
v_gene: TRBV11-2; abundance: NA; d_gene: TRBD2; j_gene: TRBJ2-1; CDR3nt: TGTGCCAGCAGCAGAGGTAGCGGGGGTTCCTACAATGAGCAGTTCTTC; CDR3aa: CASSRGSGGSYNEQFF
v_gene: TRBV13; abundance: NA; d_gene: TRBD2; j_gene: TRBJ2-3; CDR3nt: TGTGCCAGCAGCCCAAGGACTAGCGGGGCCCCGGGGGCAGATACGCAGTATTTT; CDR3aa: CASSPRTSGAPGADTQYF
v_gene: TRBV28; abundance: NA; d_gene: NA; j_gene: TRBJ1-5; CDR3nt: TGTGCCAGCACTAGAGGCAGCAATAATCAGCCCCAGCATTTT; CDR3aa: CASTRGSNNQPQHF
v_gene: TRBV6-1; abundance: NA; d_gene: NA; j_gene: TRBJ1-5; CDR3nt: TGTGCCAGCAGTGGCAGAAACAATCAGCCCCAGCATTTT; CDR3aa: CASSGRNNQPQHF
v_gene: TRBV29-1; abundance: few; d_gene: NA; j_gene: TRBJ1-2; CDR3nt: TGCAGCGTTGAAGACAGGGTCGTATATGGCTACACCTTC; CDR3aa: CSVEDRVVYGYTF
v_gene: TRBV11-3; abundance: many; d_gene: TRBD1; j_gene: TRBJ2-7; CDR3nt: TGTGCCAGCAGCTCAACCTACAGGGGGTCATCCTACGAGCAGTACTTC; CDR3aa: CASSSTYRGSSYEQYF
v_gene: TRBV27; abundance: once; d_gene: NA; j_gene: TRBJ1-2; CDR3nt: TGTGCCAGCAGTTTATCGTACCGGACACACTATGGCTACACCTTC; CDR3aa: CASSLSYRTHYGYTF
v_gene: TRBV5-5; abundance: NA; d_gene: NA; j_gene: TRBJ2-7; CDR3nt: TGTGCCAGCAGGTATGACAGGCAAGGCTACTACGAGCAGTACTTC; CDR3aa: CASRYDRQGYYEQYF
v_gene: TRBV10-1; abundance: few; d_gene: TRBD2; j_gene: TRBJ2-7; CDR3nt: TGCGCCAGCAGTGAGGGGGCGGGAGCGTTGTACGAGCAGTACTTC; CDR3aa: CASSEGAGALYEQYF
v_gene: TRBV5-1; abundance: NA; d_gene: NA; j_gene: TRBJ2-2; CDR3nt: TGCGCCAGCAGCTTGTCAGTCAGGAACACCGGGGAGCTGTTTTTT; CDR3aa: CASSLSVRNTGELFF
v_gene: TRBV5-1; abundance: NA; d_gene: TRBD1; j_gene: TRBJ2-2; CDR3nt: TGCGCCACCTCGAAACCGGGGACAGTGGGCACCGGGGAGCTGTTTTTT; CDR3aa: CATSKPGTVGTGELFF
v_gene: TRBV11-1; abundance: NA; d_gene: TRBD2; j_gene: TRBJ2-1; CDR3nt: TGTGCCAGCAGCCCCGGGGGGACGGGCTACAATGAGCAGTTCTTC; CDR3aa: CASSPGGTGYNEQFF
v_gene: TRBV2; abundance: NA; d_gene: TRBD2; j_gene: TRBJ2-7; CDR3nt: TGTGCCAGCAGTGCGGGCGGGAGTACCTCCTACGAGCAGTACTTC; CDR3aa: CASSAGGSTSYEQYF
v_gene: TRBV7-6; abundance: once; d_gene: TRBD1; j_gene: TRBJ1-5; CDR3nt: TGTGCCAGCAGCTTAGGATCCGGGACAGGGGTGGGCAATCAGCCCCAGCATTTT; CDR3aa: CASSLGSGTGVGNQPQHF
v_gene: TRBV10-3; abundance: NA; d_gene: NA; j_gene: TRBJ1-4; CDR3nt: TGTGCCACGAAAGGGGGTGAAAAACTGTTTTTT; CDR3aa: CATKGGEKLFF
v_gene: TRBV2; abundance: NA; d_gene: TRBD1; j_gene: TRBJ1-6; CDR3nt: TGTGCCAGCAGTGCATCACAGGGGGTTAAGTCACCCCTCCACTTT; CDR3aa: CASSASQGVKSPLHF
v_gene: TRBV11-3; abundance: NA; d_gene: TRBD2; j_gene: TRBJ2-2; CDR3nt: TGTGCCAGCAGCTTAGGGGGGACTAGCGTCGCCGGGGAGCTGTTTTTT; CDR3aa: CASSLGGTSVAGELFF
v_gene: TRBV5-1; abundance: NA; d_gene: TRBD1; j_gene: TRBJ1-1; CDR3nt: TGCGCCAGCAGCTCAGGGACAGGTGGGACTGAAGCTTTCTTT; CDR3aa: CASSSGTGGTEAFF
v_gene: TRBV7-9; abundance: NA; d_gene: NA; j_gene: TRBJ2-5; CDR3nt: TGTGCCAGCAGCACAGGACAGTACCAAGAGACCCAGTACTTC; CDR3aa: CASSTGQYQETQYF
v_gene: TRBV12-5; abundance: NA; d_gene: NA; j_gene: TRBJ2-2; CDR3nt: TGTGCTAGTGATTGGCATGGCACCGGGGAGCTGTTTTTT; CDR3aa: CASDWHGTGELFF
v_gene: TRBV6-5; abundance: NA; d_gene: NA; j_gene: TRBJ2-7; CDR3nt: TGTGCCAGCAGTTATAGGCGGGGCACCCACGAGCAGTACTTC; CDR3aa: CASSYRRGTHEQYF
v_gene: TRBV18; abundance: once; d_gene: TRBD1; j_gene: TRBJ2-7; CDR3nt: TGTGCCAGCTCGTCAACGGGACAGTCCTACGAGCAGTACTTC; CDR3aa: CASSSTGQSYEQYF
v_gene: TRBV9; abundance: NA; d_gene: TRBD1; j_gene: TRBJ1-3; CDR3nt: TGTGCCAGCAGCGTATTGGACAGGGAGCTCAACACCATATATTTT; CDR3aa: CASSVLDRELNTIYF
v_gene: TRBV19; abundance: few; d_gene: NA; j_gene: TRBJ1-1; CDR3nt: TGTGCCAGTAGAAGACAGACGAACACTGAAGCTTTCTTT; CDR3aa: CASRRQTNTEAFF
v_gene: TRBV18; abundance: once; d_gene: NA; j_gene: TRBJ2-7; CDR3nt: TGTGCCAGCTCACTTGGACAGCCCGACGAAGGGAGGGACTTC; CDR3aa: CASSLGQPDEGRDF
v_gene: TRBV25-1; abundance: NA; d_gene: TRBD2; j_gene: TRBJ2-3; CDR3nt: TGTGCCAGCAGTGAACGGCTTAGCGGGAGGGATACGCAGTATTTT; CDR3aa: CASSERLSGRDTQYF
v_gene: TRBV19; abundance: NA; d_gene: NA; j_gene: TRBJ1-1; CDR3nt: TGTGCCAGTAGTATGGGGGGATTGAACACTGAAGCTTTCTTT; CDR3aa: CASSMGGLNTEAFF
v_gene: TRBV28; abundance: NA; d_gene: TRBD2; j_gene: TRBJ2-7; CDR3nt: TGTGCCAGCAGTGGGACTAGTCAATACGAGCAGTACTTC; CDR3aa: CASSGTSQYEQYF
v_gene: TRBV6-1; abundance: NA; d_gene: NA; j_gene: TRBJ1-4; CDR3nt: TGTGCCAGCAGTGACAGGTGGAAACTGTTTTTT; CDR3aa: CASSDRWKLFF